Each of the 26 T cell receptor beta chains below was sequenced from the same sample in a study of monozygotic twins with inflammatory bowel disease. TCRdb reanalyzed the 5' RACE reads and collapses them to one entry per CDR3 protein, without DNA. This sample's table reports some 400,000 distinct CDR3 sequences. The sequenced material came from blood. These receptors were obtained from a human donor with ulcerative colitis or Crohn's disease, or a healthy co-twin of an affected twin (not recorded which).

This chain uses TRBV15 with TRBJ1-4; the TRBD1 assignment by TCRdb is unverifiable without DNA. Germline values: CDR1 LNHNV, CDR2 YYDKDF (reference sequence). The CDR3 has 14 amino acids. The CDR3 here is CATLETGNNEKLFF.

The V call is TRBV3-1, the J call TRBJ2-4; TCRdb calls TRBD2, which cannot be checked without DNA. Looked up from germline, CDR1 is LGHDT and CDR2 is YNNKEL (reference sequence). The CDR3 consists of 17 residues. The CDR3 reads CASSLKGGRAGWNIQYF. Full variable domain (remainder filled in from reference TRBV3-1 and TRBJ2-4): DTAVSQTPKYLVTQMGNDKSIKCEQNLGHDTMYWYKQDSKKFLKIMFSYNNKELIINETVPNRFSPKSPDKAHLNLHINSLELGDSAVYFCASSLKGGRAGWNIQYFGAGTRLSVL.

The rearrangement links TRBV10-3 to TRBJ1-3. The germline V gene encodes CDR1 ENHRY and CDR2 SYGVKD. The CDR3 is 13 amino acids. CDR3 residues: CANGDSSGNTIYF.

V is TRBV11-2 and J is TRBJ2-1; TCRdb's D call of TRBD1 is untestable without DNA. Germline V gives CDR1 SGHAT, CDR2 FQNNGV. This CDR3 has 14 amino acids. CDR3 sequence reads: CASSSWTGADEQFF.

CDR3 region: CASSLVDPVGSNQPQHF. This rearrangement joins TRBV7-9 to TRBJ1-5; TCRdb gives TRBD1 as the D gene, but with no DNA this cannot be confirmed. CDR3 size: 17 residues. The germline V gene encodes CDR1 SEHNR and CDR2 FQNEAQ (reference sequence).

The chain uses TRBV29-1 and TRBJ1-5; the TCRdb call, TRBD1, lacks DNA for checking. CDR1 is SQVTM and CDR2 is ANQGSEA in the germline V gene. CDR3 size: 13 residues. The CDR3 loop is CSVALQGNQPQHF.

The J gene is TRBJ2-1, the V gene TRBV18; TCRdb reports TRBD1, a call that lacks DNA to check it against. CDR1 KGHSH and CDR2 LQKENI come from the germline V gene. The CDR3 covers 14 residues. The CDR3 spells CASSPFRGGDEQFF.

CDR3 region: CASSDYGTANTEAFF. The chain carries TRBV3-1 and TRBJ1-1. The CDR3 extends over 15 amino acids. CDR1 and CDR2 (germline): LGHDT, YNNKEL (reference sequence).

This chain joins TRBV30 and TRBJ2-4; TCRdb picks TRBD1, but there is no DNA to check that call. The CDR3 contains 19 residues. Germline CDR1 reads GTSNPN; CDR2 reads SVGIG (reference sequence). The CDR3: CAWSRTGTAGAMAKNIQYF.

CDR3 protein: CASSLGTGGDNEQFF. The V gene is TRBV11-3, the J gene TRBJ2-1; the D call from TCRdb, TRBD1, cannot be confirmed without DNA. This CDR3 has 15 amino acids. Germline lookup yields CDR1 SGHNT and CDR2 YENEEA.

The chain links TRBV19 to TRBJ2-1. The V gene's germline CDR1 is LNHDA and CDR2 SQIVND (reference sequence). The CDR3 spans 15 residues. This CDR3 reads CASSILLGPYNEQFF.

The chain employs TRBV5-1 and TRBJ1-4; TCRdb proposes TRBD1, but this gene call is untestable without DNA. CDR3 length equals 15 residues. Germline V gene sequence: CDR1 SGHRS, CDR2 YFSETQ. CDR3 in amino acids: CASSLAQGANEKLFF.

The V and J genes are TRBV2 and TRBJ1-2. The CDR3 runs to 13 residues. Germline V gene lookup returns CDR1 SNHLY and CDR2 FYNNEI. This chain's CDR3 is CASSDVGIYGYTF.

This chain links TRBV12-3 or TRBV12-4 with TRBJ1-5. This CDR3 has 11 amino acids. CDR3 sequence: CASSLNQPQHF.

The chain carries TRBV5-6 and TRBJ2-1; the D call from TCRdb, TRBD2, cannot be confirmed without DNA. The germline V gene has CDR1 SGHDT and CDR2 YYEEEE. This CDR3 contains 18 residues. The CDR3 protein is CASSLEGRAGRIGNEQFF. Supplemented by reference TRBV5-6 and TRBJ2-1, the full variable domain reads DAGVTQSPTHLIKTRGQQVTLRCSPKSGHDTVSWYQQALGQGPQFIFQYYEEEERQRGNFPDRFSGHQFPNYSSELNVNALLLGDSALYLCASSLEGRAGRIGNEQFFGPGTRLTVL.

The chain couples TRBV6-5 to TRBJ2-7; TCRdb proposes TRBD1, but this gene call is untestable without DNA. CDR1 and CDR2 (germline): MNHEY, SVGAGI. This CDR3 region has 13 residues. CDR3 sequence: CAAKGTGSYEQYF.

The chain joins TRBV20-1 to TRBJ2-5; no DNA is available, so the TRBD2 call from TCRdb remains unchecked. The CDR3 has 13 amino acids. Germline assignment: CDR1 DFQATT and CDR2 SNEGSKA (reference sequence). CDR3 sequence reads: CSATSPGRETQYF.

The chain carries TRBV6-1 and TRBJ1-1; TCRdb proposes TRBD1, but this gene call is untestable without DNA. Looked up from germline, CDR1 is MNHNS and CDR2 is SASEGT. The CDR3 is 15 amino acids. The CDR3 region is CASSESGTLNTEAFF.

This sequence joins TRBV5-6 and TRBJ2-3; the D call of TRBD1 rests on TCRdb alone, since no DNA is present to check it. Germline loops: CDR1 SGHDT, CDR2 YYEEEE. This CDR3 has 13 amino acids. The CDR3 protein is CASSPTETDTQYF.

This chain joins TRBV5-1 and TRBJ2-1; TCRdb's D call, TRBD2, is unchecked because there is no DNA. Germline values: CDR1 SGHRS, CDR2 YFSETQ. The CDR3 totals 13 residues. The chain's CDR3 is CASRLAVQNEQFF. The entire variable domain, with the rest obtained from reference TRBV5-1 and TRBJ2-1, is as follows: KAGVTQTPRYLIKTRGQQVTLSCSPISGHRSVSWYQQTPGQGLQFLFEYFSETQRNKGNFPGRFSGRQFSNSRSEMNVSTLELGDSALYLCASRLAVQNEQFFGPGTRLTVL.

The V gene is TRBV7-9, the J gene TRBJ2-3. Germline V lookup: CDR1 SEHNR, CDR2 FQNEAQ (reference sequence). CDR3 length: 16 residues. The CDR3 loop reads CASSTHLGLRTDTQYF.

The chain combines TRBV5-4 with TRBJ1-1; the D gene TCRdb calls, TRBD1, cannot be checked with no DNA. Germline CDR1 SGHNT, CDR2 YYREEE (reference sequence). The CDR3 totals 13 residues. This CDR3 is CASSADRPPGAFF.

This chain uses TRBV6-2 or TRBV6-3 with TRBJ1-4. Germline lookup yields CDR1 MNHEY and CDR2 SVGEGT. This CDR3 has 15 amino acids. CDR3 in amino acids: CASSYTGTVNEKLFF.

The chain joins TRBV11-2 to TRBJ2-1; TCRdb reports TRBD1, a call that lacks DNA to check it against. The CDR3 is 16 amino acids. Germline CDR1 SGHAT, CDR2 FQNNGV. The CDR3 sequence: CASSFPGKGLYNEQFF.

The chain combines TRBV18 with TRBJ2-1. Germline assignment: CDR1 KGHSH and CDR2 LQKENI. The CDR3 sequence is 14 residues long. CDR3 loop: CASSPPAAYNEQFF.

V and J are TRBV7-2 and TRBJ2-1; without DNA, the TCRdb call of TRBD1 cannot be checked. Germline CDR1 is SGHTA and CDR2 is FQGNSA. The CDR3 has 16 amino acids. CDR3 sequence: CASGLVGTGVYNEQFF.